The source of this T cell receptor beta chain is a study of cytomegalovirus exposure and HLA in healthy donors. Study conclusions and caveats: It was reported in a later analysis that an Asian-associated ancestry cluster showed fewer N-insertions than the 666-donor mean.

The PCR employed 60 Vbeta primers together with 13 Jbeta primers. Original analysis: In a later analysis, roughly 86 million unique TCR beta chains included roughly 11 million shared by two or more donors. The repertoire was sequenced with immunoSEQ multiplex PCR; TCRdb's copy has only in-frame clones and lacks some. Clonal size and the V and J genes are those of that table, whereas D and trimming came from the DNA. The top ten clones hold about 1.4% of a sample with over 150,000 clones, 79% of them seen once. Comments on this clone: The antigen is not known. One end of the junction does not line up with germline, which may come from a read error.

The CDR3 runs 16 residues. Germline CDR1 and CDR2: MNHEY and SMNVEV (reference sequence). This rearrangement joins TRBV27 to TRBJ2-7; D is unresolved. The source of this sequence is a girl aged 10 to 17 in good health and CMV-seropositive. The sequencing sample was made of PBMCs. CDR3 amino acids: CAGSLGPPALGYEQYF. CDR3 DNA: TGTGCCGGCAGTTTAGGGCCGCCTGCTCTCGGTTACGAGCAGTACTTC.